The rows below give T cell receptor beta chains drawn from one sample of a study of cytomegalovirus exposure and HLA in healthy donors. Profiling relied on immunoSEQ multiplex PCR, and the TCRdb table lists in-frame clones only, not all of them. The sample has about 160,000 clones, 70% to 90% seen once; the top ten hold under 7%. Sequenced input: PBMCs. These receptor sequences come from a woman in her twenties or thirties in good health and CMV-seronegative. CDR3s include the opening cysteine and the closing phenylalanine or tryptophan. Fields, in order: clone size, V gene, D gene, J gene, CDR3 protein, CDR3 DNA. D genes are given only for firm matches. Part of the rows lack a size; the others show once, few, many or a class for expanded clones.

-,TRBV28,TRBD1,TRBJ1-1,CASSLPDRGNTEAFF,TGTGCCAGCAGCCTACCCGACAGGGGGAACACTGAAGCTTTCTTT
-,TRBV9,-,TRBJ1-2,CASSVTPSRSNYGYTF,TGTGCCAGCAGCGTTACGCCCTCACGGTCTAACTATGGCTACACCTTC
-,TRBV27,TRBD1,TRBJ1-3,CASSFQQGAGNTIYF,TGTGCCAGCAGTTTCCAACAGGGGGCTGGAAACACCATATATTTT
-,TRBV5-1,-,TRBJ2-7,CASSLEFHEQYF,TGCGCCAGCAGCTTGGAATTCCACGAGCAGTACTTC
few,TRBV2,TRBD2,TRBJ2-3,CASSAPGRAQYF,TGTGCCAGCAGTGCCCCCGGGAGGGCGCAGTATTTT
-,TRBV5-6,-,TRBJ1-1,CASSLNTEAFF,TGTGCCAGCAGCCTAAACACTGAAGCTTTCTTT
few,TRBV7-8,TRBD1,TRBJ1-6,CASSFLGQGAESPLHF,TGTGCCAGCAGCTTCTTGGGACAGGGGGCGGAATCACCCCTCCACTTT
-,TRBV5-1,TRBD2,TRBJ2-3,CASSLEAGAITDTQYF,TGCGCCAGCAGCTTGGAGGCGGGAGCGATCACAGATACGCAGTATTTT
-,TRBV6-5,-,TRBJ2-7,CASSYSRQDPYEQYF,TGTGCCAGCAGTTACTCGAGACAGGATCCCTACGAGCAGTACTTC
-,TRBV11-2,-,TRBJ2-7,CASSSPGGPIDEQYF,TGTGCCAGCAGCTCTCCTGGGGGGCCAATTGACGAGCAGTACTTC
-,TRBV5-6,TRBD2,TRBJ2-7,CASSLAGGGNVQYF,TGTGCCAGCAGCTTGGCGGGAGGTGGGAACGTGCAGTACTTC
-,TRBV18,TRBD1,TRBJ2-7,CASSPRQGALDYEQYF,TGTGCCAGCTCACCGCGACAGGGGGCCTTGGACTACGAGCAGTACTTC
-,TRBV6-1,TRBD1,TRBJ2-1,CASSEGTGSIHNEQFF,TGTGCCAGCAGTGAGGGGACAGGGTCAATACACAATGAGCAGTTCTTC
-,TRBV7-3,TRBD1,TRBJ1-2,CASSPGGGYGYTF,TGTGCCAGCAGTCCAGGGGGCGGGTATGGCTACACCTTC
-,TRBV15,-,TRBJ2-7,CATSRALANYEQYF,TGTGCCACCAGCAGAGCTCTTGCTAACTACGAGCAGTACTTC
-,TRBV28,-,TRBJ2-2,CASSFYAGTPGELFF,TGTGCCAGCAGTTTTTACGCCGGGACACCCGGGGAGCTGTTTTTT
-,TRBV27,-,TRBJ1-1,CASSLLGRNTEAFF,TGTGCCAGCAGTTTATTAGGCAGGAACACTGAAGCTTTCTTT
-,TRBV7-3,-,TRBJ1-5,CASSSKTETGSNQPQHF,TGTGCCAGCAGCTCCAAGACTGAGACCGGTAGCAATCAGCCCCAGCATTTT
-,TRBV15,-,TRBJ2-2,CATSGRSIYGELFF,TGTGCCACCAGCGGTAGAAGTATCTACGGGGAGCTGTTTTTT
once,TRBV7-2,-,TRBJ1-4,CASSTEPGREKLFF,TGTGCCAGCAGCACAGAACCAGGACGTGAAAAACTGTTTTTT
-,TRBV7-2,-,TRBJ2-7,CASSLGRLTNSYEQYF,TGTGCCAGCAGCTTAGGGAGGTTGACAAACTCCTACGAGCAGTACTTC
-,TRBV27,TRBD2,TRBJ2-7,CASRTTSGRAGEQYF,TGTGCCAGCAGGACTACTAGCGGGAGGGCCGGAGAGCAGTACTTC
-,TRBV7-3,-,TRBJ2-7,CASSQTGPPVHEQYF,TGTGCCAGCAGCCAAACCGGGCCTCCGGTCCACGAGCAGTACTTC
-,TRBV5-4,TRBD1,TRBJ1-2,CASRLPGQGGGSTF,TGTGCCAGCAGACTACCGGGACAGGGGGGTGGCAGCACCTTC
-,TRBV27,-,TRBJ1-2,CASSFFGSESNYGYTF,TGTGCCAGCAGTTTTTTTGGGTCAGAATCTAACTATGGCTACACCTTC
-,TRBV2,-,TRBJ2-7,CASSEARLFYEQYF,TGTGCCAGCAGTGAAGCCCGCCTCTTCTACGAGCAGTACTTC
-,TRBV7-2,-,TRBJ2-2,CASSLARQGRDPGELFF,TGTGCCAGCAGCTTAGCCCGACAGGGGAGGGATCCCGGGGAGCTGTTTTTT
once,TRBV27,-,TRBJ1-4,CASAGATNEKLFF,TGTGCCAGCGCTGGTGCAACTAATGAAAAACTGTTTTTT
-,TRBV7-9,TRBD1,TRBJ2-7,CASSLVAGTGSYEQYF,TGTGCCAGCAGCTTAGTGGCTGGGACAGGGTCCTACGAGCAGTACTTC
-,TRBV7-9,TRBD1,TRBJ2-1,CASSLGADRGIYNEQFF,TGTGCCAGCAGCTTAGGGGCGGACAGGGGGATCTACAATGAGCAGTTCTTC
-,TRBV7-3,-,TRBJ2-5,CASSLSRQGGGETQYF,TGTGCCAGCAGCTTAAGTCGACAGGGAGGTGGAGAGACCCAGTACTTC
-,TRBV27,TRBD2,TRBJ2-7,CASSPSSGGWLDEQYF,TGTGCCAGCAGTCCCTCAAGCGGGGGGTGGCTGGACGAGCAGTACTTC
-,TRBV7-2,-,TRBJ2-1,CASSTRGNEQFF,TGTGCCAGCAGCACACGCGGCAATGAGCAGTTCTTC
-,TRBV30,-,TRBJ2-7,CAWNRVEEQYF,TGTGCCTGGAACCGGGTCGAAGAGCAGTACTTC
-,TRBV11-2,-,TRBJ2-3,CASSLDWKATDTQYF,TGTGCCAGCAGCTTAGATTGGAAAGCCACAGATACGCAGTATTTT
-,TRBV7-8,TRBD1,TRBJ2-5,CASSLRDRETQYF,TGTGCCAGCAGCCTCCGGGACAGGGAGACCCAGTACTTC
few,TRBV29-1,-,TRBJ1-1,CSGGLVGTEAFF,TGCAGCGGAGGACTCGTCGGCACTGAAGCTTTCTTT
-,TRBV29-1,-,TRBJ2-3,CSVGGTDTQYF,TGCAGCGTTGGAGGTACAGATACGCAGTATTTT
-,TRBV6-1,-,TRBJ2-5,CAGLRAEQGGETQYF,TGTGCCGGACTTCGAGCGGAACAGGGAGGAGAGACCCAGTACTTC
few,TRBV7-9,TRBD2,TRBJ2-7,CASSRTSGMYEQYF,TGTGCCAGCAGCAGGACTAGCGGGATGTACGAGCAGTACTTC
-,TRBV4-1,-,TRBJ1-3,CASSQGPDIRPTGTGNTIYF,TGCGCCAGCAGCCAAGGACCTGATATTCGCCCTACAGGGACTGGAAACACCATATATTTT
once,TRBV30,TRBD2,TRBJ2-7,CACTIPGLAGNYEQYF,TGTGCCTGCACCATCCCGGGACTAGCGGGCAACTACGAGCAGTACTTC
-,TRBV5-5,-,TRBJ2-7,CASSAATGFVGYEQYF,TGTGCCAGCAGCGCCGCCACAGGGTTCGTTGGCTACGAGCAGTACTTC
once,TRBV18,-,TRBJ2-7,CASSPPETTSYEQYF,TGTGCCAGCTCACCACCCGAGACTACCTCCTACGAGCAGTACTTC
-,TRBV11-3,TRBD2,TRBJ2-3,CASSFGAAGVADTQYF,TGTGCCAGCAGCTTTGGCGCAGCGGGAGTTGCAGATACGCAGTATTTT
once,TRBV30,TRBD2,TRBJ2-1,CAWSKGLAGGGEQFF,TGTGCCTGGAGTAAGGGACTAGCGGGAGGGGGGGAGCAGTTCTTC
-,TRBV7-2,-,TRBJ2-1,CASSFSGARGNEQFF,TGTGCCAGCAGCTTTTCAGGGGCGCGGGGCAATGAGCAGTTCTTC
once,TRBV30,TRBD1,TRBJ1-2,CAWSFPRDSANYGYTF,TGTGCCTGGAGCTTCCCCCGGGACAGCGCTAACTATGGCTACACCTTC
once,TRBV7-6,-,TRBJ1-2,CASSLLTEANYGYTF,TGTGCCAGCAGCTTATTGACGGAAGCTAACTATGGCTACACCTTC
-,TRBV27,-,TRBJ2-1,CASSLLTSRLEYNEQFF,TGTGCCAGCAGTTTACTTACTAGCAGATTAGAGTACAATGAGCAGTTCTTC
-,TRBV5-1,TRBD2,TRBJ2-3,CASSLAGRTSADTQYF,TGCGCCAGCAGCTTGGCCGGCAGGACTAGCGCAGATACGCAGTATTTT
-,TRBV9,-,TRBJ1-1,CASSVLSNTEAFF,TGTGCCAGCAGCGTATTATCCAACACTGAAGCTTTCTTT
-,TRBV9,TRBD1,TRBJ1-6,CASSVEDRNSPLHF,TGTGCCAGCAGCGTAGAGGACAGGAATTCACCCCTCCACTTT
-,TRBV18,TRBD1,TRBJ1-4,CASSPDNRGLEKLFF,TGTGCCAGCTCACCAGACAACAGGGGGCTTGAAAAACTGTTTTTT
-,TRBV6-1,TRBD1,TRBJ2-5,CASSESSTGGLGTQYF,TGTGCCAGCAGTGAATCGTCGACAGGGGGTTTAGGGACCCAGTACTTC
-,TRBV5-1,-,TRBJ1-3,CASSAIPGVGNTIYF,TGCGCCAGCAGCGCTATTCCAGGGGTCGGAAACACCATATATTTT
few,TRBV5-1,TRBD1,TRBJ1-2,CASSQVAGQPNYGYTF,TGCGCCAGCAGCCAGGTAGCGGGACAGCCTAACTATGGCTACACCTTC
-,TRBV4-1,-,TRBJ2-3,CASSQEEGPADTQYF,TGCGCCAGCAGCCAAGAGGAGGGTCCGGCAGATACGCAGTATTTT
-,TRBV19,-,TRBJ2-5,CASSHKWAGEETQYF,TGTGCCAGTAGTCATAAGTGGGCAGGAGAAGAGACCCAGTACTTC
-,TRBV4-2,TRBD1,TRBJ1-1,CASSPAGQGLPEAFF,TGTGCCAGCAGCCCGGCGGGACAGGGGCTCCCTGAAGCTTTCTTT